These T cell receptor beta chains were read from a single sample in a study of blood T cells in healthy people across ages. TCRdb recomputed calls from the 5' RACE reads with MiXCR, one row per CDR3 protein. The sample lists around 1,000,000 distinct CDR3 sequences, around 27% occurring once. The sample was also linked to a second study, of T cells of mothers and their children.

The sample was blood. The receptors come from a girl aged 2-10 years in good health. CDR3s include the opening cysteine and the closing phenylalanine or tryptophan. Fields, in order: J gene, clone size, D gene, V gene, CDR3 protein, CDR3 DNA. A D gene is named only where the DNA matches it firmly. Some rows have no size entry. The others give once, few or many, or a class for an expanded clone.

TRBJ2-1 | many | . | TRBV15 | CATTSGVSYNEQFF | TGTGCCACCACCTCGGGGGTTAGCTACAATGAGCAGTTCTTC
TRBJ1-1 | few | TRBD1 | TRBV29-1 | CSVEGQGGTEAFF | TGCAGCGTTGAGGGACAGGGCGGGACTGAAGCTTTCTTT
TRBJ2-7 | . | . | TRBV20-1 | CSARDLEDLINEQYF | TGCAGTGCTAGAGATCTCGAGGATCTTATCAACGAGCAGTACTTC
TRBJ2-5 | few | TRBD2 | TRBV11-3 | CASSLKGRIAGGPGETQYF | TGTGCCAGCAGCTTGAAAGGGCGAATAGCGGGGGGGCCGGGGGAGACCCAGTACTTC
TRBJ2-5 | . | . | TRBV3-1 | CASSQGLSSAETQYF | TGTGCCAGCAGCCAAGGGTTGAGCAGTGCGGAGACCCAGTACTTC
TRBJ1-1 | . | . | TRBV11-2 | CASSLDYAMNTEAFF | TGTGCCAGCAGCTTAGACTATGCAATGAACACTGAAGCTTTCTTT
TRBJ2-1 | few | . | TRBV9 | CASSVVMGGEQFF | TGTGCCAGCAGCGTAGTGATGGGGGGTGAGCAGTTCTTC
TRBJ2-7 | . | TRBD1 | TRBV7-3 | CASSRTDRGDYEQYF | TGTGCCAGCAGCAGAACCGACAGGGGCGACTACGAGCAGTACTTC
TRBJ1-1 | few | . | TRBV2 | CASFSDLNTEAFF | TGTGCCAGCTTCTCCGACTTGAACACTGAAGCTTTCTTT
TRBJ2-7 | once | TRBD1 | TRBV9 | CASSVGTGDEQYF | TGTGCCAGCAGCGTCGGGACAGGGGACGAGCAGTACTTC
TRBJ2-3 | . | . | TRBV18 | CASSPGPGVTTDTQYF | TGTGCCAGCTCACCCGGACCAGGGGTGACTACAGATACGCAGTATTTT
TRBJ1-5 | few | . | TRBV25-1 | CASSELGSNQPQHF | TGTGCCAGCAGTGAATTAGGTAGCAATCAGCCCCAGCATTTT
TRBJ1-1 | few | . | TRBV28 | CASSPDRNTGPPRAFF | TGTGCCAGCAGTCCCGACCGGAATACGGGGCCCCCTCGAGCTTTCTTT
TRBJ2-1 | few | . | TRBV28 | CASRLDLMQFF | TGTGCCAGCAGATTAGATTTGATGCAGTTCTTC
TRBJ2-5 | many | . | TRBV7-8 | CASSLLFGERERETQYF | TGTGCCAGCAGCTTACTTTTCGGTGAAAGGGAGAGAGAGACCCAGTACTTC
TRBJ2-1 | . | . | TRBV19 | CASSIFGGHEQFF | TGTGCCAGTAGTATATTCGGTGGGCATGAGCAGTTCTTC
TRBJ2-5 | . | TRBD2 | TRBV10-3 | CAISERGGTGGETQYF | TGTGCCATCAGTGAGCGCGGGGGGACCGGAGGAGAGACCCAGTACTTC
TRBJ2-2 | . | . | TRBV28 | CASRYESRTNTGELFF | TGTGCCAGCAGATATGAATCCCGAACTAACACCGGGGAGCTGTTTTTT
TRBJ1-3 | . | . | TRBV4-2 | CASSQDPGASGNTIYF | TGTGCCAGCAGCCAAGATCCGGGGGCTTCTGGAAACACCATATATTTT
TRBJ2-2 | . | . | TRBV7-2 | CASSPGVSGELFF | TGTGCCAGCAGCCCGGGGGTTAGCGGGGAGCTGTTTTTT
TRBJ1-5 | few | . | TRBV28 | CASSFAVYSNQPQHF | TGTGCCAGCAGTTTTGCCGTTTATAGCAATCAGCCCCAGCATTTT
TRBJ2-5 | . | . | TRBV7-2 | CASSLVVGSDETQYF | TGTGCCAGCAGCTTAGTCGTCGGCAGTGATGAGACCCAGTACTTC
TRBJ2-1 | . | . | TRBV7-2 | CASSPHGDSYNEQFF | TGTGCCAGCAGCCCCCACGGGGATTCCTACAATGAGCAGTTCTTC
TRBJ1-1 | . | . | TRBV11-2 | CASSLDHGVRGTEAFF | TGTGCCAGCAGCTTAGATCATGGGGTTAGGGGCACTGAAGCTTTCTTT
TRBJ1-5 | . | TRBD1 | TRBV24-1 | CATSDPGQPYQPQHF | TGTGCCACCAGTGATCCGGGACAGCCCTATCAGCCCCAGCATTTT
TRBJ2-1 | few | TRBD2 | TRBV29-1 | CSVNKGLAGSYNEQFF | TGCAGCGTCAATAAAGGACTAGCGGGCTCCTACAATGAGCAGTTCTTC
TRBJ2-5 | . | . | TRBV6-5 | CASSYVQGKETQYF | TGTGCCAGCAGTTACGTACAGGGCAAAGAGACCCAGTACTTC
TRBJ2-5 | few | . | TRBV7-3 | CASSPGMGGETQYF | TGTGCCAGCAGCCCCGGGATGGGTGGAGAGACCCAGTACTTC
TRBJ2-5 | . | . | TRBV6-6 | CASSYVQVETQYF | TGTGCCAGCAGTTACGTCCAGGTAGAGACCCAGTACTTC
TRBJ2-5 | . | . | TRBV7-6 | CASSLWTEREETQYF | TGTGCCAGCAGCTTGTGGACAGAGAGGGAGGAGACCCAGTACTTC
TRBJ2-1 | . | TRBD2 | TRBV4-3 | CASSPGTSGGPNEQFF | TGCGCCAGCAGCCCTGGGACTAGCGGGGGCCCAAATGAGCAGTTCTTC
TRBJ2-5 | . | . | TRBV28 | CASKELQAYQETQYF | TGTGCCAGCAAAGAACTCCAGGCATACCAAGAGACCCAGTACTTC
TRBJ2-1 | . | . | TRBV28 | CASSVTGTPNEQLF | TGTGCCAGCAGCGTAACCGGGACCCCCAATGAGCAGCTCTTC
TRBJ2-5 | . | TRBD1 | TRBV29-1 | CSAINRGQETQYF | TGCAGCGCAATAAACAGGGGCCAAGAGACCCAGTACTTC
TRBJ2-5 | . | . | TRBV28 | CASTVTFEETRYF | TGTGCCAGCACCGTGACATTCGAAGAGACCCGGTACTTC
TRBJ1-1 | . | TRBD1 | TRBV6-5 | CASSRTGDNSEAFF | TGTGCCAGTTCAAGGACAGGGGATAACTCTGAAGCTTTCTTT
TRBJ1-5 | few | . | TRBV28 | CASIVGGSNQPQHF | TGTGCCAGCATTGTGGGAGGATCAAATCAGCCCCAGCATTTT
TRBJ2-1 | . | TRBD2 | TRBV28 | CASSFLKREPNNEQFF | TGTGCCAGCAGTTTCCTTAAGCGGGAGCCTAACAATGAGCAGTTCTTC
TRBJ2-5 | . | . | TRBV7-2 | CASSLSGYGETQYF | TGTGCCAGCAGCTTAAGCGGATATGGAGAGACCCAGTACTTC
TRBJ2-2 | . | . | TRBV12-3/TRBV12-4 | CASSLGGFAGELFF | TGTGCCAGCAGTCTCGGGGGTTTCGCCGGGGAGCTGTTTTTT
TRBJ2-4 | few | . | TRBV9 | CASSTDGHLKNIQYF | TGTGCCAGCAGTACGGACGGACACCTCAAAAACATTCAGTACTTC
TRBJ2-1 | few | . | TRBV12-3/TRBV12-4 | CASSLPGLDEQFF | TGTGCCAGCAGTCTCCCTGGACTGGATGAGCAGTTCTTC
TRBJ1-3 | . | . | TRBV28 | CASSGSPGNTIYF | TGTGCCAGCAGCGGGAGCCCTGGAAACACCATATATTTT
TRBJ2-5 | . | . | TRBV6-2/TRBV6-3 | CASILGTARETQYF | TGTGCCAGCATCCTCGGGACGGCTAGAGAGACCCAGTACTTC
TRBJ1-2 | few | . | TRBV24-1 | CATSDAPGIGYTF | TGTGCCACCAGTGATGCCCCAGGGATCGGCTACACCTTC
TRBJ2-4 | . | . | TRBV12-3/TRBV12-4 | CASRTGMEDIQYF | TGTGCCAGCAGAACAGGGATGGAAGACATTCAGTACTTC
TRBJ1-5 | . | . | TRBV12-3/TRBV12-4 | CASSEGRFNQPQHF | TGTGCCAGCAGTGAGGGACGGTTCAATCAGCCCCAGCATTTT
TRBJ2-7 | once | TRBD1 | TRBV7-6 | CASSLVDRGDEQYF | TGTGCCAGCAGCTTAGTCGACAGGGGCGACGAGCAGTACTTC
TRBJ1-2 | . | . | TRBV19 | CASNVAAAYGYTF | TGTGCCAGTAACGTGGCGGCAGCATATGGCTACACCTTC
TRBJ2-7 | once | . | TRBV13 | CASSLQSTYEQYF | TGTGCCAGCAGCTTACAAAGTACCTACGAGCAGTACTTC
TRBJ2-1 | few | TRBD2 | TRBV29-1 | CSLRGLADNEQFF | TGCAGCTTGAGGGGACTAGCGGACAATGAGCAGTTCTTC
TRBJ2-3 | few | . | TRBV7-2 | CASSFLPSGDTDTQYF | TGTGCCAGCAGCTTCCTCCCCAGCGGCGACACAGATACGCAGTATTTT
TRBJ1-1 | . | . | TRBV5-1 | CASSLVAAASEAFF | TGCGCCAGCAGCTTGGTAGCGGCCGCATCTGAAGCTTTCTTT